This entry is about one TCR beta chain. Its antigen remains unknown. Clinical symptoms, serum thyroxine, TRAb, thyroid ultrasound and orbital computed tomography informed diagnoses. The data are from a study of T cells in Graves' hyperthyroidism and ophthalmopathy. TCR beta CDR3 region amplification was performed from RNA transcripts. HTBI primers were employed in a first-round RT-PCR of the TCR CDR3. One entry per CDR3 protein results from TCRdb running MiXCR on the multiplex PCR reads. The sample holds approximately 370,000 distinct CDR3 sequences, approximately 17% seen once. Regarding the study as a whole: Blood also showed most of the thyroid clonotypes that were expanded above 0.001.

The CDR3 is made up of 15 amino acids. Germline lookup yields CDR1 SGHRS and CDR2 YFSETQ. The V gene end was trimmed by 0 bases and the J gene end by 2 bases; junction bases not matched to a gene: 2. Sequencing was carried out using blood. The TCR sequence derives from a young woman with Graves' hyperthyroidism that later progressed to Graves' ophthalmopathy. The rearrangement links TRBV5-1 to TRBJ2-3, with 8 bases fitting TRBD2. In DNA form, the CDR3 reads TGCGCCAGCAGCTTGGAACTAGCGGTCACAGATACGCAGTATTTT. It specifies CASSLELAVTDTQYF.